This entry describes one T cell receptor (beta chain). These data belong to a study of patients and donors after allogeneic stem cell transplantation. This CDR3 has 11 residues. Trimming pared 9 bases from V and 4 bases from J, leaving 7 bases between. TCRdb redid the calling of the RT-PCR reads with MiXCR, one entry per CDR3 protein. Among 390,000 or so distinct CDR3 sequences listed, approximately 16% were seen once. The sequencing input was blood, either unsorted or a sorted T cell fraction (not recorded which). The rearrangement uses TRBV12-3 or TRBV12-4 and TRBJ1-3; D gene ambiguous. The sequence came from a human donor who was either an allogeneic HSCT recipient or a stem cell or donor lymphocyte infusion donor (not recorded which). It is not recorded whose cells these are; they may come from a transplant donor. CDR3 residues: CARSEGNTIYF. Written as DNA, the CDR3 is TGTGCCAGGTCTGAGGGAAACACCATATATTTT.